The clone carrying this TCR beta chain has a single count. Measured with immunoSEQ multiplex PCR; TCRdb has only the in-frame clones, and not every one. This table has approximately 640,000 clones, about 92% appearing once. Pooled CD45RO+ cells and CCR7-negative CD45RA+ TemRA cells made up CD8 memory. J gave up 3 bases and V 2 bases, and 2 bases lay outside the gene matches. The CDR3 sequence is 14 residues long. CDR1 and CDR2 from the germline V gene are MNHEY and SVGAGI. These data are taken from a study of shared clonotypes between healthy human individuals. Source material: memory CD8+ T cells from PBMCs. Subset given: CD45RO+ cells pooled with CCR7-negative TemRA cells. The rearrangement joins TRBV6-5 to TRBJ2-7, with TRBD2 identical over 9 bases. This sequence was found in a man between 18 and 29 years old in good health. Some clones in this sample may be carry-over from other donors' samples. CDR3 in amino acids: CASSYGTSNYEQYF. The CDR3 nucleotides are TGTGCCAGCAGTTACGGGACTAGCAACTACGAGCAGTACTTC.